What follows is one T cell receptor beta chain and its context. This clonotype is a singleton in its sample. Its recognized antigen is unknown. The input lacks base qualities; no much larger clone sits a single base away. A single read counts as weak evidence. For this chain, trimming is 5 bases at the V end and 2 bases at the J end, and the number of junction bases without a gene match is 2. The CDR3 starts with the cysteine, ends with the phenylalanine, and has 13 residues. Only the CDR3 DNA stays, 39 bases, in frame from base 1. Per the germline V gene (reference sequence), LGHDT is the CDR1 and YNNKEL is the CDR2. This specimen comes from a study of CD8 T cells in Susac syndrome (dated by TCRdb to between 2018 and 2021). A note on the overall study: Repertoire sequencing was used to test whether CD8+ T cell activation and differentiation in Susac syndrome was antigen driven.

Broad study findings and their caveats: The number of individuals in the TCR sequencing and HLA analysis was recognized as being relatively small.

High-throughput TCR beta sequencing profiled peripheral blood CD8+ and CD4+ T cells from healthy donors, Susac syndrome patients and multiple sclerosis patients. The multiple sclerosis controls were treatment-naive patients whose relapsing-remitting disease, either stable or active, fulfilled the revised McDonald criteria. Bulk CD8+ and CD4+ T cells were purified magnetically by negative isolation, whereas CD8+ TEMRA cells were enriched by FACS. Blood was collected in EDTA tubes and processed within 24 hours, with PBMCs isolated through density gradient centrifugation. PBMCs intended for TCR sequencing were cryopreserved in liquid nitrogen and thawed later in a water bath at 37 degrees C. Purity of sorted or isolated CD4+, CD8+ and CD8+ TEMRA cells was at least 90%. RNA was extracted using the RNeasy kit, and roughly 0.5 to 1 microgram was reverse transcribed with random hexamers. The immunoSEQ multiplex PCR assay, which covers 54 Vbeta and 13 Jbeta segments, was used to amplify TCR beta CDR3 regions. PCR amplification bias was corrected by using a synthetic template baseline for primer optimization and computational correction. The authors processed their data as follows. Reads were annotated to V, D and J genes per IMGT and analyzed with immunoSEQ Analyzer, keeping only productive sequences. To calculate clonality, Shannon entropy was normalized by log2 of the number of productive unique sequences and then subtracted from one. For each patient and control, public and private clones were evaluated among the 100 most prevalent clones. Clones were defined as Susac-specific when absent from the healthy and MS cohorts, from over 950 published viral clones and from other ImmuneACCESS disease sequences. TCRdb's own reprocessing of the public reads used fastp at Q25 and MiXCR and kept productive beta chains. Rows merge per CDR3 protein into single entries with the most common DNA and genes. The V and J calls were not made by the authors but by TCRdb's processing. This sample lists some 200,000 distinct CDR3 sequences; roughly 96% were detected once. Just under 0.095% of the sample is taken by the ten largest.

The chain is encoded by TRBV3-1 joined to TRBJ1-2; 7 of the junction bases match TRBD1. The TCR sequence derives from a human donor with multiple sclerosis. Source material: CD4+ T cells from PBMCs. Here is the DNA: TGTGCCAGCAGCGCGACAGGGAACTATGGCTACACCTTC. Its coded protein is CASSATGNYGYTF.